Following are 22 T cell receptor beta chains from one sample sequenced in a study of T cells after yellow fever vaccination. TCRdb re-derived calls from the 5' RACE reads in MiXCR, one entry per CDR3 protein. The data show around 400,000 distinct CDR3 sequences, roughly 12% seen once. Sample: PBMCs, taken on the day of the first yellow fever vaccination. All receptors derive from a man aged 18-30 years who received the YFV17D yellow fever vaccine.

This clonotype was seen a few times. The chain carries TRBV7-9 and TRBJ2-3; the match to TRBD2 covers 13 bases. V lost 5 bases to trimming and J lost 11 bases; unmatched junction nucleotides: 13. This CDR3 is 16 amino acids long. From germline, CDR1 is SEHNR and CDR2 FQNEAQ (reference sequence). This CDR3 reads CASSPLGLAGVHRQYF. For the CDR3, the DNA is TGTGCCAGCAGCCCCCTCGGACTAGCGGGGGTTCATCGGCAGTATTTT.

The genes are TRBV20-1 and TRBJ1-1; D uncertain. The CDR3 spans 14 residues. Germline CDR1 is DFQATT and CDR2 is SNEGSKA (reference sequence). V was pared by 0 bases and J by 1 base, with 9 bases between. The CDR3 DNA reads TGCAGTGCTAGAGAACTCACGGGGAACACTGAAGCTTTCTTT. Protein product: CSARELTGNTEAFF.

In this sample, this clonotype turned up a few times. The gene calls are TRBV5-1 and TRBJ1-5; D unclear. This CDR3 region has 14 residues. Trimming removed 0 bases from V and 3 bases from J, with 7 bases in between. Germline CDR1 is SGHRS and CDR2 is YFSETQ. The CDR3: CASSLGPPNQPQHF. The CDR3 bases are TGCGCCAGCAGCTTGGGTCCACCCAATCAGCCCCAGCATTTT.

A few counts support this clonotype. The CDR3 spells CASSPGTAVRGELFF. Here the CDR3 DNA reads TGCGCCAGCAGCCCCGGGACAGCCGTAAGAGGGGAGCTGTTTTTT. The rearrangement links TRBV5-1 to TRBJ2-2, with 7 bases aligning to TRBD1. There are 15 residues in the CDR3. Germline V lookup: CDR1 SGHRS, CDR2 YFSETQ. Trimming cost V 4 bases and J 8 bases; bases outside gene matches: 11.

This clonotype was counted a few times. The chain has TRBV28 and TRBJ2-6; D is ambiguous. The CDR3 runs 12 residues. V was shortened by 9 bases and J by 2 bases, with 5 bases between the two germline ends. CDR1 and CDR2 (germline): MDHEN, SYDVKM. The CDR3, as DNA: TGTGCCAGTAGGCCTGGGGCCAACGTCCTGACTTTC. It encodes CASRPGANVLTF.

CDR3 loop: CASSRLGASGGDHVDTQYF. CDR3 in DNA: TGTGCCAGCAGCCGACTCGGGGCTAGCGGGGGGGATCACGTGGATACGCAGTATTTT. V gene TRBV7-3 combines with J gene TRBJ2-3, with 12 bases fitting TRBD2. V was clipped by 5 bases and J by 6 bases; unmatched bases: 18. Germline CDR1 and CDR2: SGHTA and FQGTGA. The CDR3 has 19 residues.

This chain links TRBV11-2 with TRBJ2-1; 10 positions agree with TRBD2. This CDR3 has 18 amino acids. V dropped 1 base and J dropped 4; count of bases not matched to a gene: 10. Germline V CDR1 and CDR2: SGHAT, FQNNGV. The CDR3 DNA reads TGTGCCAGCAGCTTAGGGGCTAGCGGGGGCCAGGCGTACAATGAGCAGTTCTTC. Protein sequence: CASSLGASGGQAYNEQFF. The variable domain in full, completed from reference TRBV11-2 and TRBJ2-1, reads EAGVAQSPRYKIIEKRQSVAFWCNPISGHATLYWYQQILGQGPKLLIQFQNNGVVDDSQLPKDRFSAERLKGVDSTLKIQPAKLEDSAVYLCASSLGASGGQAYNEQFFGPGTRLTVL.

This clonotype has more than one count but fewer than ten. Here the CDR3 DNA reads TGTGCCAGCAGCTCTTCGACAGTCACTAATGAAAAACTGTTTTTT. Protein: CASSSSTVTNEKLFF. The chain couples TRBV7-8 to TRBJ1-4; a weak D match, TRBD1 (5 bases). Between the trimmed V and J ends, which lost 4 bases and 2 bases, there was a span of 11 bases. The germline V gene encodes CDR1 SGHVS and CDR2 FQNEAQ. The CDR3 consists of 15 residues.

This clonotype was detected only a few times. The gene calls are TRBV20-1 and TRBJ1-6; D remains ambiguous. Germline CDR1 and CDR2: DFQATT and SNEGSKA (reference sequence). Trimming shortened V by 2 bases and J by 8 bases, and 7 bases separated the two germline ends. The CDR3 covers 12 residues. The CDR3 DNA reads TGCAGTGCTAGACAGACGGATTCACCCCTCCACTTT. It specifies CSARQTDSPLHF.

A few counts support this clonotype. CDR3 in DNA: TGCGCCAGCAGCCCCTGGACCGGACAGGGTGGCAATCAGCCCCAGCATTTT. Translating gives CASSPWTGQGGNQPQHF. The genes are TRBV4-1 and TRBJ1-5, with 8 bases matching TRBD1. CDR1 is MGHRA and CDR2 is YSYEKL in the germline V gene. Trimming took 4 bases from V and 2 from J; bases not matched to a gene: 10. The CDR3 extends over 17 amino acids.

The sample holds many counts of this clonotype. V is TRBV5-6 and J is TRBJ2-5; TRBD2 aligns across 8 bases. The CDR3 consists of 13 residues. Looked up from germline, CDR1 is SGHDT and CDR2 is YYEEEE. The V and J ends lost 4 bases and 5 bases, in that order; junction bases with no gene match: 4. CDR3 protein: CASSTSGGETQYF. The CDR3 coding sequence is TGTGCCAGCAGCACATCGGGGGGGGAGACCCAGTACTTC. Supplemented by reference TRBV5-6 and TRBJ2-5, the full variable domain reads DAGVTQSPTHLIKTRGQQVTLRCSPKSGHDTVSWYQQALGQGPQFIFQYYEEEERQRGNFPDRFSGHQFPNYSSELNVNALLLGDSALYLCASSTSGGETQYFGPGTRLLVL.

The chain recombines TRBV23-1 with TRBJ1-1; the D gene is possibly TRBD1 (5 bases). TRBV23-1 is classed as an ORF, of uncertain function. Trimming took 3 bases from V and 7 from J, leaving 27 bases between them. The length of the CDR3 is 18 residues. CDR3 region: CASSHNRCRVPGGSEAFF. CDR3 in DNA: TGCGCCAGCAGTCACAATCGGTGCAGGGTACCCGGCGGAAGTGAAGCTTTCTTT.

This sequence joins TRBV10-3 and TRBJ2-1, with D possibly TRBD1 on 5 matching bases. The CDR3 length is 16 residues. The germline V gene has CDR1 ENHRY and CDR2 SYGVKD. V was cut by 8 bases and J by 0 bases, with 17 bases left in between. CDR3 loop: CAISEGVTGSYNEQFF. CDR3 nucleotide sequence: TGTGCCATCTCCGAAGGGGTGACGGGCTCCTACAATGAGCAGTTCTTC.

The chain carries TRBV4-2 and TRBJ1-3; tentatively, D is TRBD1 (6 bases). The CDR3 loop spans 16 amino acids. The V gene lost 4 bases and the J gene lost 1 base, with 14 bases spanning the gap. From germline, CDR1 is LGHNA and CDR2 YNFKEQ. For the CDR3, the DNA is TGTGCCAGCAGCCGCGCCCCAACAGGGTCTGGAAACACCATATATTTT. This encodes CASSRAPTGSGNTIYF.

This chain connects TRBV12-3 or TRBV12-4 to TRBJ1-2; D is perhaps TRBD1 (6 bases). The germline V and J ends were trimmed by 6 bases and 1 base, with 15 bases remaining between them. The CDR3 is 15 residues long. This CDR3 is CASRWDGGGNYGYTF. CDR3 DNA sequence: TGTGCCAGCAGGTGGGACGGGGGCGGTAACTATGGCTACACCTTC.

CDR3 region: CATSDPSRGEGYNEQFF. As DNA, the CDR3 is TGTGCCACCAGTGACCCCTCGCGAGGGGAGGGATACAATGAGCAGTTCTTC. The rearrangement links TRBV24-1 to TRBJ2-1; 7 nucleotides match TRBD2. The CDR3 consists of 17 residues. V trimming: 4 bases; J trimming: 4 bases; junction bases outside the gene matches: 12. In germline, CDR1 is KGHDR, CDR2 SFDVKD.

This clonotype was counted ten times or more. The V call is TRBV12-3 or TRBV12-4, the J call TRBJ2-3, with D maybe TRBD2 (6 bases). Trimming removed 6 bases from V and 9 bases from J, with 7 bases in between. The CDR3 consists of 10 residues. The CDR3 loop reads CASSSGTQYF. In nucleotides, the CDR3 is TGTGCCAGCAGCAGCGGGACGCAGTATTTT.

This clonotype was picked up a small number of times. This chain's CDR3 is CASSLEPPRLGTGELFF. CDR3 sequence (DNA): TGTGCCAGCAGCTTAGAACCCCCCCGGCTGGGGACCGGGGAGCTGTTTTTT. The V call is TRBV7-6, the J call TRBJ2-2; D not resolved. Trimming cost V 1 base and J 5 bases, with 17 bases left between them. This CDR3 has 17 residues. Germline V gene sequence: CDR1 SGHVS, CDR2 FNYEAQ.

The sample holds a few counts of this clonotype. The rearrangement uses TRBV7-9 and TRBJ1-2; D remains unclear. The length of the CDR3 is 13 residues. Germline V gene sequence: CDR1 SEHNR, CDR2 FQNEAQ (reference sequence). V shed 5 bases and J shed 3 bases, with 10 bases lying between them. The CDR3 nucleotides are TGTGCCAGCAGCCCCTTGGGAGACTATGGCTACACCTTC. This translates into CASSPLGDYGYTF.

The rearrangement uses TRBV18 and TRBJ2-7; 8 bases line up with TRBD1. With 5 bases clipped from V and 3 bases from J, the junction kept 3 bases outside the gene matches. The CDR3 has 13 amino acids. Germline loops: CDR1 KGHSH, CDR2 LQKENI. The CDR3 DNA reads TGTGCCAGCTCAATGGACAGGGTCTACGAGCAGTACGTC. Protein product: CASSMDRVYEQYV.

The chain links TRBV29-1 to TRBJ1-1; TRBD1 matches at 9 bases. From germline, CDR1 is SQVTM and CDR2 ANQGSEA. This CDR3 spans 15 amino acids. Trimming removed 3 bases from V and 5 bases from J; junction bases left unmatched: 10. The CDR3: CSVEGRQGGNTEAFF. The CDR3 DNA is TGCAGCGTTGAGGGGCGACAGGGGGGTAATACTGAAGCTTTCTTT.

There are a few counts of this clonotype. V is TRBV6-5 and J is TRBJ1-6; TRBD1 matches at 9 bases. This CDR3 comprises 17 residues. J lost 5 bases, V lost 0 bases, and 5 bases had no gene match. The germline V gene has CDR1 MNHEY and CDR2 SVGAGI. CDR3 in amino acids: CASSYSQQGADNSPLHF. The CDR3 nucleotides are TGTGCCAGCAGTTACTCGCAACAGGGGGCGGATAATTCACCCCTCCACTTT.